These 32 T cell receptor beta chains were sequenced from one sample in a study of identical twins. MiXCR was run by TCRdb on the 5' RACE reads, yielding one entry per CDR3 protein. The sample lists 250,000 or so distinct CDR3 sequences, 7.5% occurring once. The sample also formed part of further work on yellow fever vaccine responses in identical twins.

Sequencing input: CD8+ T cells sorted from blood. The receptor set was obtained from a woman between 18 and 30 years old in good health.

In this sample, this clonotype turned up many times. The rearrangement uses TRBV7-8 and TRBJ1-2; possible D gene TRBD1, 5 bases. The V gene lost 5 bases and the J gene lost 8 bases, with 15 bases spanning the gap. The CDR3 runs 13 residues. Per germline, CDR1 SGHVS and CDR2 FQNEAQ. The CDR3 loop is CASSAGTGNGYTF. The CDR3 DNA reads TGTGCCAGCAGCGCAGGGACGGGGAACGGCTACACCTTC.

This clonotype has at least ten counts. The V gene is TRBV7-9, the J gene TRBJ2-1, with TRBD2 as a possible D gene (6 bases). CDR3 length: 16 residues. Trimming cost V 4 bases and J 6 bases, with 19 bases left between them. Per germline, CDR1 SEHNR and CDR2 FQNEAQ (reference sequence). The CDR3 DNA follows: TGTGCCAGCAGCTCACTCCGGGACTGGGGCACCAATGAGCAGTTCTTC. As protein: CASSSLRDWGTNEQFF.

This clonotype was counted many times. This chain's CDR3 is CAISGGRAQETQYF. The CDR3 DNA sequence: TGTGCCATCAGTGGAGGACGGGCTCAAGAGACCCAGTACTTC. The rearrangement uses TRBV10-3 and TRBJ2-5; D is unresolved. Per the germline V gene, CDR1 is ENHRY and CDR2 is SYGVKD. Trimming stripped 4 bases from V and 2 bases from J, with 11 bases between. The CDR3 runs to 14 residues.

This clonotype was seen at least ten times. The gene calls are TRBV29-1 and TRBJ2-3; D unresolved. The CDR3 consists of 13 residues. Trimming pared 5 bases from V and 1 base from J, leaving 10 bases between. CDR1 is SQVTM, CDR2 ANQGSEA, per germline. CDR3 sequence: CSVNGVGTDTQYF. CDR3 DNA sequence: TGCAGCGTTAATGGGGTTGGCACAGATACGCAGTATTTT.

This clonotype occurred a few times. The genes are TRBV5-5 and TRBJ2-7; 8 positions agree with TRBD2. The CDR3 length is 14 residues. From germline, CDR1 is SGHKS and CDR2 YYEKEE (reference sequence). Trimming at V came to 3 bases and at J to 3 bases, leaving 5 bases not matched to a gene. The CDR3 DNA follows: TGTGCCAGCAGCTGGCTAGCGGGTAGCTACGAGCAGTACTTC. This gives the protein CASSWLAGSYEQYF.

Comments on this clonotype: A much larger clone sits a single nucleotide away, making a read error possible. CDR3 DNA sequence: TGTGCCAGCGGCTTAGTGAGTACAGTTACCTACGAGCAGTACTTC. It codes for CASGLVSTVTYEQYF. The chain combines TRBV7-9 with TRBJ2-7; D is undetermined. This CDR3 has 15 residues. The germline V gene encodes CDR1 SEHNR and CDR2 FQNEAQ (reference sequence).

The chain is built from TRBV27 and TRBJ1-2; unclear D gene. CDR3 size: 12 residues. V lost 6 bases and J lost 2, with 7 bases in between. Germline CDR1 MNHEY, CDR2 SMNVEV (reference sequence). CDR3: CASRGSNYGYTF. In DNA, the CDR3 is TGTGCCAGCAGGGGGTCCAACTATGGCTACACCTTC.

The CDR3 here is CSADRPGQGILFGGNEQFF. CDR3 in DNA: TGCAGTGCGGACAGGCCGGGACAGGGGATTTTATTTGGTGGCAATGAGCAGTTCTTC. This chain joins TRBV20-1 and TRBJ2-1, with 10 bases lining up with TRBD1. In germline, CDR1 is DFQATT, CDR2 SNEGSKA (reference sequence). This CDR3 is 19 amino acids long. The junction had 23 bases not matched to a gene; V was cut back by 6 bases and J by 6 bases.

This clonotype was detected a few times. The chain recombines TRBV28 with TRBJ2-7; D is uncertain. Germline CDR1 MDHEN, CDR2 SYDVKM. This CDR3 has 16 amino acids. V lost 1 base and J 2 bases, leaving 15 bases between the germline ends. The CDR3, as DNA: TGTGCCAGCAGTTTATCTATGGGAAAGGGAACCTACGAGCAGTACTTC. Translation: CASSLSMGKGTYEQYF.

This clonotype has only a few counts. This chain uses TRBV11-2 with TRBJ2-3; tentatively, D is TRBD2 (6 bases). Deletions cut 1 base from V and 6 bases from J, with 14 bases between. Per germline, CDR1 SGHAT and CDR2 FQNNGV. The CDR3 is 15 amino acids. The CDR3 region is CASSLVYGGGDTQYF. For the CDR3, the DNA is TGTGCCAGCAGCTTAGTTTACGGGGGAGGCGATACGCAGTATTTT.

In its sample, this clonotype was seen a few times. The chain has TRBV20-1 and TRBJ2-1; 10 positions match TRBD2. J was trimmed by 5 bases and V by 2 bases; bases with no gene match: 12. This CDR3 is built from 17 residues. Per germline, CDR1 DFQATT and CDR2 SNEGSKA (reference sequence). The CDR3, as DNA: TGCAGTGCTAGACTGTGGAGGACTAGCGGAGAGAACAATGAGCAGTTCTTC. It codes for CSARLWRTSGENNEQFF.

J is TRBJ1-1 and V is TRBV27, with a possible D match to TRBD1 (6 bases). There are 14 residues in the CDR3. The germline CDR1 and CDR2 sequences are MNHEY and SMNVEV (reference sequence). Trimming shortened V by 6 bases and J by 5 bases, and 16 bases separated the two germline ends. The CDR3 reads CASSPIGGGTEAFF. DNA for the CDR3: TGTGCCAGCAGCCCAATCGGAGGGGGGACTGAAGCTTTCTTT.

The CDR3 DNA reads TGTGCCAGCAGCCCACCGACAGGGACGAACACTGAAGCTTTCTTT. Protein sequence: CASSPPTGTNTEAFF. The chain links TRBV9 to TRBJ1-1; 7 bases fit TRBD1. This CDR3 spans 15 amino acids. Looked up from germline, CDR1 is SGDLS and CDR2 is YYNGEE. Losses at the gene ends were 4 bases for V and 1 base for J; bases not matched to a gene: 7. The variable domain in full, completed from reference TRBV9 and TRBJ1-1, reads DSGVTQTPKHLITATGQRVTLRCSPRSGDLSVYWYQQSLDQGLQFLIQYYNGEERAKGNILERFSAQQFPDLHSELNLSSLELGDSALYFCASSPPTGTNTEAFFGQGTRLTVV.

At least ten counts were recorded for this clonotype. The chain carries TRBV28 and TRBJ2-1, with 8 bases fitting TRBD2. Trimming removed 5 bases from V and 0 bases from J; junction bases left unmatched: 3. CDR3 length: 15 residues. From germline, CDR1 is MDHEN and CDR2 SYDVKM. CDR3 sequence (DNA): TGTGCCAGCAGTGATCTAGCGGGCTCCTACAATGAGCAGTTCTTC. Its protein is CASSDLAGSYNEQFF. Variable domain in full (rest from reference TRBV28 and TRBJ2-1): DVKVTQSSRYLVKRTGEKVFLECVQDMDHENMFWYRQDPGLGLRLIYFSYDVKMKEKGDIPEGYSVSREKKERFSLILESASTNQTSMYLCASSDLAGSYNEQFFGPGTRLTVL.

At least ten counts were recorded for this clonotype. V is TRBV6-5 and J is TRBJ2-3, with TRBD1 matching 7 bases. CDR1 and CDR2 (germline): MNHEY, SVGAGI. J lost 3 bases, V lost 5 bases, and 5 bases had no gene match. The CDR3 sequence is 14 residues long. CDR3 sequence reads: CASSRQGWTDTQYF. The CDR3 nucleotides read TGTGCCAGCAGTCGACAGGGTTGGACAGATACGCAGTATTTT.

A few counts support this clonotype. The V and J genes are TRBV28 and TRBJ1-4; no reliable D call. The germline CDR1 and CDR2 sequences are MDHEN and SYDVKM. Between the trimmed V and J ends, which lost 6 bases and 4 bases, there was a span of 12 bases. The CDR3 has 14 amino acids. CDR3 bases: TGTGCCAGCAGACCTTATGGGGTTAATGAAAAACTGTTTTTT. Translation gives CASRPYGVNEKLFF.

The rearrangement uses TRBV10-3 and TRBJ2-3; a possible D gene is TRBD2 (6 bases). There are 15 residues in the CDR3. The V end was cut by 5 bases, the J end by 0 bases, with 12 bases between. CDR1 is ENHRY and CDR2 is SYGVKD in the germline V gene. In DNA form, the CDR3 reads TGTGCCATCAGTATTAGCGGAACTAGCACAGATACGCAGTATTTT. Translating gives CAISISGTSTDTQYF.

The CDR3 DNA reads TGTGCCACCAGTGAACGACTAGCGGGACTTGGTGATACGCAGTATTTT. Encoded protein: CATSERLAGLGDTQYF. V gene TRBV24-1 combines with J gene TRBJ2-3; 11 bases line up with TRBD2. Germline assignment: CDR1 KGHDR and CDR2 SFDVKD. Unmatched junction bases numbered 8, after V lost 4 bases and J lost 6 bases. CDR3 size: 16 residues.

This clonotype has more than one count but fewer than ten. The chain is built from TRBV7-9 and TRBJ2-3, with D perhaps TRBD2 (6 bases). The length of the CDR3 is 16 residues. Germline V gives CDR1 SEHNR, CDR2 FQNEAQ (reference sequence). The V end lost 4 bases, the J end lost 5 bases, and 19 bases lay between the germline ends. DNA for the CDR3: TGTGCCAGCAGCTCGCGGTGGGGGGATGAAAGAGATACGCAGTATTTT. This codes for CASSSRWGDERDTQYF.

This chain links TRBV12-5 with TRBJ1-4; 8 bases fit TRBD1. The germline CDR1 and CDR2 sequences are LGHNT and FRNRAP. The CDR3 spans 15 residues. V was clipped by 5 bases and J by 7 bases; unmatched bases: 9. The CDR3 sequence is CASGQHRGRIEKLFF. DNA for the CDR3: TGTGCTAGTGGTCAACACAGGGGGAGGATTGAAAAACTGTTTTTT.

This clonotype was observed many times. This chain joins TRBV12-3 or TRBV12-4 and TRBJ1-1, with TRBD1 as a possible D gene (6 bases). V shed 6 bases and J shed 2 bases, with 22 bases lying between them. This CDR3 spans 17 amino acids. The CDR3 loop is CASSPGGEGGPNTEAFF. The CDR3 nucleotides are TGTGCCAGCAGCCCGGGCGGCGAAGGGGGACCAAACACTGAAGCTTTCTTT.

This clonotype came up a few times. The V gene is TRBV27, the J gene TRBJ2-2, with D perhaps matching TRBD2 (6 bases). The CDR3 runs 14 residues. Trimming pared 6 bases from V and 6 bases from J, leaving 14 bases between. The germline V gene has CDR1 MNHEY and CDR2 SMNVEV (reference sequence). CDR3 DNA: TGTGCCAGCAGCCTGGGACTTTCGCCCGGGGAGCTGTTTTTT. This translates into CASSLGLSPGELFF.

This clonotype has a handful of counts. The rearrangement uses TRBV28 and TRBJ1-5; TRBD1 matches 8 bases. V lost 7 bases, J lost 0 bases, and 14 bases stayed unmatched. Per the germline V gene, CDR1 is MDHEN and CDR2 is SYDVKM. The CDR3 length is 18 residues. The CDR3 reads CASIQVLDRGPSNQPQHF. In DNA, the CDR3 is TGTGCCAGCATCCAGGTCCTTGACAGGGGCCCTAGCAATCAGCCCCAGCATTTT.

The chain joins TRBV6-1 to TRBJ2-5; D is possibly TRBD1 (5 bases). Germline CDR1 MNHNS, CDR2 SASEGT. Trimming stripped 5 bases from V and 2 bases from J, with 12 bases between. This CDR3 comprises 14 residues. CDR3 amino acids: CASSPNKGQETQYF. Here the CDR3 DNA reads TGTGCCAGCAGTCCTAACAAGGGGCAAGAGACCCAGTACTTC.

The J gene is TRBJ2-7, the V gene TRBV7-8; 8 bases fit TRBD1. The CDR3 totals 14 residues. With 5 bases clipped from V and 5 bases from J, the junction kept 8 bases outside the gene matches. CDR1 is SGHVS, CDR2 FQNEAQ, per germline. The CDR3 DNA sequence: TGTGCCAGCAGCCAGGGCAGGGGGCTTCACGAGCAGTACTTC. Translating gives CASSQGRGLHEQYF.

The chain joins TRBV7-3 to TRBJ2-7; D might be TRBD1 (7 bases). V was cut by 5 bases and J by 8 bases, with 16 bases left in between. In germline, CDR1 is SGHTA, CDR2 FQGTGA. The CDR3 is 13 amino acids. The CDR3 loop reads CASSPSGGNQQYF. The CDR3 DNA is TGTGCCAGCAGCCCCTCAGGGGGGAATCAGCAGTACTTC.

This clonotype has at least ten counts. The V and J genes are TRBV11-2 and TRBJ2-7; 9 nucleotides align to TRBD1. The CDR3 covers 13 residues. Per germline, CDR1 SGHAT and CDR2 FQNNGV. Trimming removed 5 bases from V and 6 bases from J; junction bases left unmatched: 5. CDR3 protein: CASSHRQGGEQYV. The CDR3 DNA reads TGTGCCAGCAGCCACAGACAGGGGGGCGAGCAGTACGTC.

This clonotype was seen many times. The CDR3 DNA is TGTGCCAGCAGTTTCTGGAATCAAAGATACAATGAGCAGTTCTTC. It codes for CASSFWNQRYNEQFF. The chain has TRBV5-6 and TRBJ2-1; D is ambiguous. Germline-derived CDR1 and CDR2 are SGHDT and YYEEEE. The CDR3 runs 15 residues. Deletions cut 5 bases from V and 4 bases from J, with 16 bases between.

This clonotype has a handful of counts. This sequence joins TRBV5-5 and TRBJ1-1; unclear D gene. With 2 bases removed from V and 8 bases from J, the gap between germline ends came to 10 bases. CDR1 SGHKS and CDR2 YYEKEE come from the germline V gene (reference sequence). The CDR3 covers 12 residues. The CDR3 reads CASSLGVQEAFF. The CDR3 coding sequence is TGTGCCAGCAGCTTAGGAGTCCAAGAAGCTTTCTTT.

This chain uses TRBV20-1 with TRBJ2-7; TRBD1 matches 8 bases. V lost 0 bases and J lost 4; bases outside the gene matches: 23. There are 20 residues in the CDR3. Germline loops: CDR1 DFQATT, CDR2 SNEGSKA (reference sequence). CDR3 in DNA: TGCAGTGCTAGAGATCCCTCCGGTCAGGGGGCGCCTCGGCCTCCTTACGAGCAGTACTTC. Residues: CSARDPSGQGAPRPPYEQYF.

This clonotype was seen a few times. V is TRBV7-6 and J is TRBJ1-5; D is uncertain. This CDR3 is built from 14 residues. V gave up 0 bases and J gave up 6 bases, with 9 bases separating them. From germline, CDR1 is SGHVS and CDR2 FNYEAQ. The CDR3, as DNA: TGTGCCAGCAGCTTAGCGTTATCTGGTCAGCCCCAGCATTTT. Translated, it gives CASSLALSGQPQHF.

This chain links TRBV12-3 or TRBV12-4 with TRBJ1-2; weak D call: TRBD1 (6 bases). The CDR3 contains 14 residues. The V end lost 5 bases, the J end lost 1 base, and 11 bases lay between the germline ends. CDR3 DNA: TGTGCCAGCAGTACAGGGACACTTAACTATGGCTACACCTTC. Its protein product is CASSTGTLNYGYTF.